Included here is one T cell receptor beta chain sequence, with context. V was clipped by 5 bases and J by 2 bases, with 13 bases between them. Germline loops: CDR1 SEHNR, CDR2 FQNEAQ (reference sequence). The CDR3 is 14 residues long. This sample was included in a study of T-cell memory formation after mild COVID-19. Study details: Clusters were largely donor specific.

TCRdb used MiXCR to reprocess the 5' RACE reads, holding one entry per CDR3 protein. The data contain some 68,000 distinct CDR3 sequences, 16% of them singletons. The chain is built from TRBV7-9 and TRBJ2-7; D could derive from TRBD1 or TRBD2 (5 bases each). The sequence was collected from an adult woman who had mild COVID-19 (a few samples of this study predate the infection). Cell type and time point are not known. The specimen was PBMCs or a T cell subset sorted from them (not recorded which). CDR3 loop: CASSTGAGTYEQYF. In DNA form, the CDR3 reads TGTGCCAGCAGCACCGGGGCCGGGACCTACGAGCAGTACTTC.